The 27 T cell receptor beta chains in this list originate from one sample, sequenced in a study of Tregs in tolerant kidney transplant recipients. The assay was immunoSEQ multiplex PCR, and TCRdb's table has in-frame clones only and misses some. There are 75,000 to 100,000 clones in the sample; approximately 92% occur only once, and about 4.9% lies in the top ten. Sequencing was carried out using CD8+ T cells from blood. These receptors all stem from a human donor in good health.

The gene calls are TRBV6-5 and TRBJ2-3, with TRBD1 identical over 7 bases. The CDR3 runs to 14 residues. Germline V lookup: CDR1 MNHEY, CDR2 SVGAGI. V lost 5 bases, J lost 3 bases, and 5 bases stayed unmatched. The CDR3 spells CASSTSGGTDTQYF. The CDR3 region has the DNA TGTGCCAGCAGTACTTCAGGGGGTACAGATACGCAGTATTTT.

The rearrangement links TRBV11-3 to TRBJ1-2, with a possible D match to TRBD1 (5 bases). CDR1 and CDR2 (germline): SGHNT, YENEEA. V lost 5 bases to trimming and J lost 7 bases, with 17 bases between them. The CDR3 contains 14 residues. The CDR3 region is CASSPLGPLTGYTF. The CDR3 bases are TGTGCCAGCAGCCCTTTGGGGCCCCTTACTGGCTACACCTTC. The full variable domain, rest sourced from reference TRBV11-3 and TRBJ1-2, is EAGVVQSPRYKIIEKKQPVAFWCNPISGHNTLYWYLQNLGQGPELLIRYENEEAVDDSQLPKDRFSAERLKGVDSTLKIQPAELGDSAVYLCASSPLGPLTGYTFGSGTRLTVV.

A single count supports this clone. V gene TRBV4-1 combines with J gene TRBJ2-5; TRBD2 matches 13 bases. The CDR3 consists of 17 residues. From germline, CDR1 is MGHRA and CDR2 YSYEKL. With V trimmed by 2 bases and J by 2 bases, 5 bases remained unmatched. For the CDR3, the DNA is TGCGCCAGCAGCCAATACGGACTAGCGGGAGCACAAGAGACCCAGTACTTC. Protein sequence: CASSQYGLAGAQETQYF.

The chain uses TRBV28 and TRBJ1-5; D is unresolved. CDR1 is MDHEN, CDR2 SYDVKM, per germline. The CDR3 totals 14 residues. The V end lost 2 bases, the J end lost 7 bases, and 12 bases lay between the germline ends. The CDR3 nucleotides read TGTGCCAGCAGTTTACCGGGTACGAGACAGCCCCAGCATTTT. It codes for CASSLPGTRQPQHF.

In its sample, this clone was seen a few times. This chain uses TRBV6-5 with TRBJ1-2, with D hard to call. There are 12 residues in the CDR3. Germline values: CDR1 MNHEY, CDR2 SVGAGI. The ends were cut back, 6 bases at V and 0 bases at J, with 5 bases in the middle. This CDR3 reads CASREANYGYTF. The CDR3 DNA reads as TGTGCCAGCAGGGAAGCTAACTATGGCTACACCTTC.

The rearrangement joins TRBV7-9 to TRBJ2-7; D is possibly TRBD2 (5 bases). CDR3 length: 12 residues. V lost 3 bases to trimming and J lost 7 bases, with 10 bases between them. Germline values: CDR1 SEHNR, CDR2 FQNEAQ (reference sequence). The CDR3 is CASSFGSGEQYF. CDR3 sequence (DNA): TGTGCCAGCAGCTTTGGGAGTGGGGAGCAGTACTTC.

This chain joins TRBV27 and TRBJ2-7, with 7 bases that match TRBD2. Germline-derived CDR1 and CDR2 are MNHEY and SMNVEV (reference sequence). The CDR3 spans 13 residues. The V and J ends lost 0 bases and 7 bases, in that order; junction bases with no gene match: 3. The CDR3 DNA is TGTGCCAGCAGTTTATCCAGGCGGGAGGAGCAGTACTTC. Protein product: CASSLSRREEQYF.

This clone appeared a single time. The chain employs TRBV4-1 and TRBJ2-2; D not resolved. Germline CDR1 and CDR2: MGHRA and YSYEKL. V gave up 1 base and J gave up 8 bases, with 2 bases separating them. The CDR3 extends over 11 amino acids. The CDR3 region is CASSQGGELFF. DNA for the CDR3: TGCGCCAGCAGCCAAGGAGGGGAGCTGTTTTTT.

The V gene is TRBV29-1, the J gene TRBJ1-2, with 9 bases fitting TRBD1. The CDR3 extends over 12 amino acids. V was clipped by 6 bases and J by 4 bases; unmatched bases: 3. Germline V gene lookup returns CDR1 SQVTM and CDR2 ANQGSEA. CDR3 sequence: CSVYRGPYGYTF. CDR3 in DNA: TGCAGCGTGTACAGGGGGCCCTATGGCTACACCTTC.

The CDR3 nucleotides read TGTGCCAGCAGCCAAATGGCCGGAGGCTACGAGCAGTACTTC. It yields the protein CASSQMAGGYEQYF. The chain employs TRBV14 and TRBJ2-7; perhaps TRBD2 as D (5 bases). Deletions cut 2 bases from V and 3 bases from J, with 11 bases between. Germline V gene sequence: CDR1 SGHDN, CDR2 FVKESK. This CDR3 region has 14 residues.

This CDR3 reads CASSTSSTDTQYF. CDR3 nucleotides: TGTGCCAGCAGTACCTCTAGCACAGATACGCAGTATTTT. V gene TRBV27 combines with J gene TRBJ2-3; D not certain. Trimming removed 5 bases from V and 0 bases from J, with 6 bases in between. Germline values: CDR1 MNHEY, CDR2 SMNVEV (reference sequence). The CDR3 contains 13 residues.

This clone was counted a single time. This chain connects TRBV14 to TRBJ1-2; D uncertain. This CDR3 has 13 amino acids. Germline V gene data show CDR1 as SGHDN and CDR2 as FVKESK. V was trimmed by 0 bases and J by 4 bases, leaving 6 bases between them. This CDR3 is CASSQDGPYGYTF. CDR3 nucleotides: TGTGCCAGCAGCCAAGATGGGCCCTATGGCTACACCTTC.

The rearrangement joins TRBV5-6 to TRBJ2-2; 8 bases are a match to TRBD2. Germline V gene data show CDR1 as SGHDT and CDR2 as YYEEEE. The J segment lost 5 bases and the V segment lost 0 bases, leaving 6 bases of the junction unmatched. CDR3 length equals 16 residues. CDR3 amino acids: CASSLAREGMTGELFF. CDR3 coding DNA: TGTGCCAGCAGCTTGGCTCGGGAGGGGATGACCGGGGAGCTGTTTTTT.

The CDR3 spells CASRGEGAGNIQYF. Here the CDR3 DNA reads TGTGCCAGCAGGGGGGAGGGCGCAGGAAACATTCAGTACTTC. V gene TRBV7-9 combines with J gene TRBJ2-4; the match to TRBD2 covers 7 bases. V was pared by 6 bases and J by 6 bases, with 8 bases of the junction left unmatched. The CDR3 length is 14 residues. Germline-derived CDR1 and CDR2 are SEHNR and FQNEAQ (reference sequence).

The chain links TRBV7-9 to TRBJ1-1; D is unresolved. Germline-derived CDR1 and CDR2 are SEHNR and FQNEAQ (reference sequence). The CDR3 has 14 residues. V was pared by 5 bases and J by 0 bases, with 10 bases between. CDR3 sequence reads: CASSANSMNTEAFF. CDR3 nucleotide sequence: TGTGCCAGCAGCGCTAACAGCATGAACACTGAAGCTTTCTTT.

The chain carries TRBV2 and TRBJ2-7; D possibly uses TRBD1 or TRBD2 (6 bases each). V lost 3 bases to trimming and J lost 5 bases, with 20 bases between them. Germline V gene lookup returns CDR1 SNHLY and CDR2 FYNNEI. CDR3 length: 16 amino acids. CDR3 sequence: CASSDTEGVGRDEQYF. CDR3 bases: TGTGCCAGCAGTGATACGGAGGGGGTGGGTCGGGACGAGCAGTACTTC.

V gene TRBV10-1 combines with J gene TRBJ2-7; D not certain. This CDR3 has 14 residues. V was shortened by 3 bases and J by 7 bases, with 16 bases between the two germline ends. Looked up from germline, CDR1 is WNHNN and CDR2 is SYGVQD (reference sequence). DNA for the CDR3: TGCGCCAGCAGTGACCTTAGGACGGTGGATGAGCAGTACTTC. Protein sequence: CASSDLRTVDEQYF.

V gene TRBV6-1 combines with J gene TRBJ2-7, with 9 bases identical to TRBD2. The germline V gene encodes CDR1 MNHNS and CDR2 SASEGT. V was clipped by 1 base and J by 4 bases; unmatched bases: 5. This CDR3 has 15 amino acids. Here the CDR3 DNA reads TGTGCCAGCAGTGAAGAGGGTAGCGGGGGATACGAGCAGTACTTC. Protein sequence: CASSEEGSGGYEQYF.

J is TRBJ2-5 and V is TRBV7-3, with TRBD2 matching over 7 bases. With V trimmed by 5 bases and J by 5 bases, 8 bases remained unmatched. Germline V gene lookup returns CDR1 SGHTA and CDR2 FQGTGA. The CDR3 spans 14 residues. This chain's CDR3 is CASSASGARETQYF. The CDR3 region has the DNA TGTGCCAGCAGCGCGAGCGGGGCTAGGGAGACCCAGTACTTC.

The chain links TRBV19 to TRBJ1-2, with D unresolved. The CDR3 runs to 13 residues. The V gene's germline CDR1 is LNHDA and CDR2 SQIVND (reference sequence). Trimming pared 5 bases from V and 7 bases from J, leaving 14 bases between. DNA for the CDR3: TGTGCCAGTAGTTACGGGTTCATGTTTGGCTACACCTTC. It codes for CASSYGFMFGYTF. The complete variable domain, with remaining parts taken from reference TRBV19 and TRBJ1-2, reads DGGITQSPKYLFRKEGQNVTLSCEQNLNHDAMYWYRQDPGQGLRLIYYSQIVNDFQKGDIAEGYSVSREKKESFPLTVTSAQKNPTAFYLCASSYGFMFGYTFGSGTRLTVV.

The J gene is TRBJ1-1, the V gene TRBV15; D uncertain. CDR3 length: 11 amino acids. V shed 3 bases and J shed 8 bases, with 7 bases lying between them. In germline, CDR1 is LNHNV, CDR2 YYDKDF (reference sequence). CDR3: CATSSGVEAFF. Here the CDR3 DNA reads TGTGCCACCAGCAGCGGGGTCGAAGCTTTCTTT.

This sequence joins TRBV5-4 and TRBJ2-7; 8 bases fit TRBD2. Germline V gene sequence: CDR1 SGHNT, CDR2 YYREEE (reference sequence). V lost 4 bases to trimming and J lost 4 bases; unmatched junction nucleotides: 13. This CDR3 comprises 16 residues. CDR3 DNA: TGTGCCAGCAGCACCCGTAGCGGGAAAGGGCAGTACGAGCAGTACTTC. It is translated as CASSTRSGKGQYEQYF.

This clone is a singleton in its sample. The CDR3 DNA follows: TGTGCCACCAGCAGAGGATTAGTAGGGACAGGGGCCTATGGCTACACCTTC. Protein product: CATSRGLVGTGAYGYTF. The rearrangement uses TRBV15 and TRBJ1-2; 10 bases match TRBD1. Unmatched junction bases numbered 9, after V lost 1 base and J lost 4 bases. CDR1 is LNHNV and CDR2 is YYDKDF in the germline V gene (reference sequence). This CDR3 is 17 amino acids long.

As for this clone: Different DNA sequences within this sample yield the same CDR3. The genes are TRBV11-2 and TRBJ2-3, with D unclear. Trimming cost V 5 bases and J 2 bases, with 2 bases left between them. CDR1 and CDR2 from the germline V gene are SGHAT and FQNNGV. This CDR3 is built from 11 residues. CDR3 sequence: CASSLTDTQYF. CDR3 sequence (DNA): TGTGCCAGCAGCCTCACAGATACGCAGTATTTT.

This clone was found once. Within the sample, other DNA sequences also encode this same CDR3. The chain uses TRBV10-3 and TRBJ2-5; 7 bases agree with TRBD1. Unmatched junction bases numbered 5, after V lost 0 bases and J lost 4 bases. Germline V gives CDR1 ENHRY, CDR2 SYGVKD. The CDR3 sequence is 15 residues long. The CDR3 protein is CAISESGGVVETQYF. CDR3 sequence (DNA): TGTGCCATCAGTGAGTCAGGGGGCGTTGTAGAGACCCAGTACTTC.

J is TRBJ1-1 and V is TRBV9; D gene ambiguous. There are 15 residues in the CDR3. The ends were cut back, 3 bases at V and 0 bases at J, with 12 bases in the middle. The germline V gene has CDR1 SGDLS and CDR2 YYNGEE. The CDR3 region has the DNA TGTGCCAGCAGCGCTCTTGGGATTCTGAACACTGAAGCTTTCTTT. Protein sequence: CASSALGILNTEAFF.

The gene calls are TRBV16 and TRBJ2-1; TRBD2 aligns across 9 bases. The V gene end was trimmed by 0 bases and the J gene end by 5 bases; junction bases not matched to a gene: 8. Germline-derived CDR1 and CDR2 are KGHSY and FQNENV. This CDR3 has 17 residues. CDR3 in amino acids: CASSQSMASGDNNEQFF. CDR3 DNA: TGTGCCAGCAGCCAATCAATGGCTAGCGGGGACAACAATGAGCAGTTCTTC.